The 5 T cell receptor beta chains presented below share a single source sample, sequenced in a study of cytomegalovirus exposure and HLA in healthy donors. TCRdb's table, derived via immunoSEQ multiplex PCR, lists solely in-frame clones and lacks some. The table lists tens of thousands of clones, just under 95% of them singletons. The sequencing sample was made of PBMCs. The receptors were sampled from a man younger than 30 in good health and CMV-seronegative.

This sequence joins TRBV2 and TRBJ2-3; D remains unclear. CDR1 is SNHLY and CDR2 is FYNNEI in the germline V gene. CDR3 length: 14 amino acids. Trimming pared 4 bases from V and 0 bases from J, leaving 8 bases between. This CDR3 is CASSVAASTDTQYF. The CDR3 region has the DNA TGTGCCAGCAGTGTTGCGGCAAGCACAGATACGCAGTATTTT.

V and J are TRBV5-1 and TRBJ2-2; possible D gene TRBD2, 5 bases. The CDR3 has 13 amino acids. Germline V gives CDR1 SGHRS, CDR2 YFSETQ. Trimming took 6 bases from V and 4 from J, leaving 10 bases between them. The CDR3 spells CASTAGFTGELFF. DNA of the CDR3: TGCGCCAGCACTGCGGGCTTCACCGGGGAGCTGTTTTTT.

This clone was counted a few times. The V and J genes are TRBV5-1 and TRBJ2-7; tentatively, D is TRBD2 (5 bases). Trimming took off 4 bases at V and 7 bases at J, with 15 bases between the two ends. CDR3 length: 13 amino acids. The V gene's germline CDR1 is SGHRS and CDR2 YFSETQ. CDR3 region: CASSQQSGSEQYF. CDR3 bases: TGCGCCAGCAGCCAACAGTCGGGGTCTGAGCAGTACTTC.

The chain carries TRBV13 and TRBJ2-2; TRBD2 matches at 9 bases. Germline CDR1 PRHDT, CDR2 FYEKMQ (reference sequence). The V segment lost 6 bases and the J segment 7 bases; nucleotides outside the gene matches: 9. CDR3 length: 15 amino acids. The CDR3 DNA reads as TGTGCCAGCAGTCCTAGCGGGATGGGAAACGGGGAGCTGTTTTTT. Translation: CASSPSGMGNGELFF. The complete variable domain, with remaining parts taken from reference TRBV13 and TRBJ2-2, reads AAGVIQSPRHLIKEKRETATLKCYPIPRHDTVYWYQQGPGQDPQFLISFYEKMQSDKGSIPDRFSAQQFSDYHSELNMSSLELGDSALYFCASSPSGMGNGELFFGEGSRLTVL.

Written as DNA, the CDR3 is TGTGCCAGCAGCCCGCCGACAGGCACTTTTACCGATGGCTACACCTTC. It specifies CASSPPTGTFTDGYTF. V is TRBV7-8 and J is TRBJ1-2, with D perhaps matching TRBD1 (6 bases). The V end was cut by 5 bases, the J end by 6 bases, with 22 bases between. The CDR3 length is 16 residues. Germline V gives CDR1 SGHVS, CDR2 FQNEAQ.